This T cell receptor beta chain stems from a study of blood T cells in healthy people across ages. General study points: In long-lived donors, naive CD4+ cell counts and diversity exceeded those of aged donors.

About this clonotype: As yet, its antigen is unknown.

Germline V gives CDR1 SEHNR, CDR2 FQNEAQ (reference sequence). The CDR3 is made up of 15 amino acids. V was shortened by 5 bases and J by 5 bases, with 17 bases between the two germline ends. The second PCR ran about 6 to 12 cycles with a sample-barcoded 5' primer and J-beta primers. TCRdb reanalysed the 5' RACE reads using MiXCR and keeps one entry per CDR3 protein. The sample has some 760,000 distinct CDR3 sequences, around 25% seen once. These data also featured in a second study, about T cells of mothers and their children. That source adds: Extraction yielded RNA that went, in full, into cDNA synthesis at roughly 1.4 ug per 15 ul.

Sequencing used blood. The sequence derives from a boy younger than 18 in good health. This chain joins TRBV7-9 and TRBJ2-3, with D possibly matching TRBD2 (6 bases). This CDR3 is CASSLSAGKGDTQYF. As DNA, the CDR3 is TGTGCCAGCAGCCTCTCGGCGGGAAAGGGAGATACGCAGTATTTT.